The clone carrying this T cell receptor beta chain was seen a handful of times. It was with a sample-barcoded 5' primer and a J-beta primer mix that a second PCR of roughly 6 to 12 cycles was run. Tagging of each cDNA molecule was performed by a template-switch adaptor with 12 random nucleotides. Per-sample output comprised a minimum of 2.5 million paired-end reads containing CDR3. A single record per CDR3 protein comes from TCRdb applying MiXCR to the 5' RACE reads. Seen here are approximately 960,000 distinct CDR3 sequences, under 35% observed once, and the top ten hold roughly a tenth. The sample comes from a study of blood T cells in healthy people across ages. The CDR3 spans 16 residues. V was trimmed by 0 bases and J by 5 bases, leaving 14 bases between them. These data were also reused for a study on T cells of mothers and their children. That study adds: Material was donated by three healthy Caucasian mothers and their six children. Sample barcodes and 2-4 random nucleotides were added by the M1S primer of the second PCR.

The clonotype was recovered from a woman in her 40s in good health. Specimen: blood. The chain has TRBV12-3 or TRBV12-4 and TRBJ2-1, with a tentative D call TRBD2 (6 bases). The CDR3 spells CASSLAWAGRHNEQFF. CDR3 DNA: TGTGCCAGCAGTTTAGCGTGGGCGGGGCGTCACAATGAGCAGTTCTTC.